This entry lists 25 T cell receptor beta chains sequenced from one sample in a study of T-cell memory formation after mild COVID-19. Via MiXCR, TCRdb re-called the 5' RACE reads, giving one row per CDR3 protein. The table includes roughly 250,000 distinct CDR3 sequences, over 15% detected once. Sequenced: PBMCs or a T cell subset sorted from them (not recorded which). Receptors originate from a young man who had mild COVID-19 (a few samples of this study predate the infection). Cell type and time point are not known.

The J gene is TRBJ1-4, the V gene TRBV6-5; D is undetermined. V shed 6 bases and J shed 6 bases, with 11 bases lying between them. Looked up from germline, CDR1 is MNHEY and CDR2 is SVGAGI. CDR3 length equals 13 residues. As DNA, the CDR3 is TGTGCCAGCAGGGAGGGTCCAGATGAAAAACTGTTTTTT. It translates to CASREGPDEKLFF.

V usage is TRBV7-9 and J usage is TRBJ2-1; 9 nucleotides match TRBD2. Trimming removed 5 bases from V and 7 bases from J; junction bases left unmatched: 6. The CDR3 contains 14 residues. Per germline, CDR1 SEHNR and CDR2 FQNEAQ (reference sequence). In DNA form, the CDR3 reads TGTGCCAGCAGCCAAAGCGGGGGGCTAAATGAGCAGTTCTTC. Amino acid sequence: CASSQSGGLNEQFF. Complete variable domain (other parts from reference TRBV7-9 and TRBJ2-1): DTGVSQNPRHKITKRGQNVTFRCDPISEHNRLYWYRQTLGQGPEFLTYFQNEAQLEKSRLLSDRFSAERPKGSFSTLEIQRTEQGDSAMYLCASSQSGGLNEQFFGPGTRLTVL.

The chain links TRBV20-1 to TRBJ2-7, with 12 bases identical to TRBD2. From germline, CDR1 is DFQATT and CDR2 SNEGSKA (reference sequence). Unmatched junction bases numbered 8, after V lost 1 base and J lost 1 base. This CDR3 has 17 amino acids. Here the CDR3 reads CSARGTSGDLRSYEQYF. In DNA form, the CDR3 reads TGCAGTGCTAGAGGGACTAGCGGGGACCTTAGATCCTACGAGCAGTACTTC.

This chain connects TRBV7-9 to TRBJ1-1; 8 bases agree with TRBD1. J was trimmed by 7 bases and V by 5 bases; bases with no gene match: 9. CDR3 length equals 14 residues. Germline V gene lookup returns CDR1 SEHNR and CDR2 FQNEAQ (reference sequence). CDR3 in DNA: TGTGCCAGCAGCCCGTGGCGGACAGGGAATGAAGCTTTCTTT. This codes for CASSPWRTGNEAFF.

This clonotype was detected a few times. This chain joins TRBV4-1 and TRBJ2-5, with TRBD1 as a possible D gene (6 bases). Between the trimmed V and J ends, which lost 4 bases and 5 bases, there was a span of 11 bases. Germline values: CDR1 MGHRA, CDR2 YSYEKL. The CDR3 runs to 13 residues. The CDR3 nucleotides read TGCGCCAGCAGCCTTGGGACATCGGAGACCCAGTACTTC. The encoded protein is CASSLGTSETQYF.

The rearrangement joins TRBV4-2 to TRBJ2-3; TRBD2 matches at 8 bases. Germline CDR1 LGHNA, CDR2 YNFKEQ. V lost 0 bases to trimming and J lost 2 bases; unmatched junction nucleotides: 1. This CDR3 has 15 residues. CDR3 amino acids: CASSQEAGATDTQYF. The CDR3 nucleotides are TGTGCCAGCAGCCAAGAAGCGGGGGCCACAGATACGCAGTATTTT.

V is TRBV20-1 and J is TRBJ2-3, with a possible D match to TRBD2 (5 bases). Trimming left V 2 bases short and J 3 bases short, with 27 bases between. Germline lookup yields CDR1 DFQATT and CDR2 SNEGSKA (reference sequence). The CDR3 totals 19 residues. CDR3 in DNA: TGCAGTGCTAGAAGCCTAGCTCGTAGGGCGTATTCGGTGACAGATACGCAGTATTTT. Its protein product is CSARSLARRAYSVTDTQYF.

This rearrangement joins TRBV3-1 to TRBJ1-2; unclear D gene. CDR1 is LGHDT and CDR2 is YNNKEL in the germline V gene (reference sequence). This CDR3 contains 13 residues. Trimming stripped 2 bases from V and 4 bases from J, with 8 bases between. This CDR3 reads CASSQLGSYGYTF. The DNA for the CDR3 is TGTGCCAGCAGCCAATTGGGTTCCTATGGCTACACCTTC.

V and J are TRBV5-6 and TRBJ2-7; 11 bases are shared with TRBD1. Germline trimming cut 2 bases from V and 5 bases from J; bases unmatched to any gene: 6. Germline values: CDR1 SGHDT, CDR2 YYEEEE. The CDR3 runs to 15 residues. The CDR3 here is CASSLPGTGGNEQYF. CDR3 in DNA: TGTGCCAGCAGCTTACCCGGGACAGGGGGGAACGAGCAGTACTTC.

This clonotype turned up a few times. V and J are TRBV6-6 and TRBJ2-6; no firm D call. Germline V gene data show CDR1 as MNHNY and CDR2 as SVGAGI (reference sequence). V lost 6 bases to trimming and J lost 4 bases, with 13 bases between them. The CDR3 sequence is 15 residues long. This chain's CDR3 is CASSMVPAGANVLTF. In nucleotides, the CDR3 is TGTGCCAGCAGCATGGTCCCTGCGGGGGCCAACGTCCTGACTTTC.

The CDR3 protein is CASSGWGADANYGYTF. DNA of the CDR3: TGTGCCAGCAGCGGCTGGGGGGCAGACGCTAACTATGGCTACACCTTC. The chain is built from TRBV9 and TRBJ1-2; maybe TRBD1 (6 bases). The CDR3 totals 16 residues. V was cut by 3 bases and J by 0 bases, with 15 bases left in between. Germline values: CDR1 SGDLS, CDR2 YYNGEE. Based on the CDR3 plus reference TRBV9 and TRBJ1-2, the full variable domain is DSGVTQTPKHLITATGQRVTLRCSPRSGDLSVYWYQQSLDQGLQFLIQYYNGEERAKGNILERFSAQQFPDLHSELNLSSLELGDSALYFCASSGWGADANYGYTFGSGTRLTVV.

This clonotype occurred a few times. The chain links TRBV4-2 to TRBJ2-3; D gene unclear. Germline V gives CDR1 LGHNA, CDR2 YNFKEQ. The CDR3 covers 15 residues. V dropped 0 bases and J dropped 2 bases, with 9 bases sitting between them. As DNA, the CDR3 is TGTGCCAGCAGCCAAGAAAAGAACCCCACAGATACGCAGTATTTT. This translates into CASSQEKNPTDTQYF.

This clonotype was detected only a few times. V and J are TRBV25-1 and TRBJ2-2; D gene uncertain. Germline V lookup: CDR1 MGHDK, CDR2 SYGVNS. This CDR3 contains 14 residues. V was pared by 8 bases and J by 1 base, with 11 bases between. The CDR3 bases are TGTGCCAGCTCCGTCCCAGTGAACACCGGGGAGCTGTTTTTT. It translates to CASSVPVNTGELFF.

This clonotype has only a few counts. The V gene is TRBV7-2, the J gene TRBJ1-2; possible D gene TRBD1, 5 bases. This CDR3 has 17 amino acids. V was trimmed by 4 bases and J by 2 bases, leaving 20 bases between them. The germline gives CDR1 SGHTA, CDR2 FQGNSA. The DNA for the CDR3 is TGTGCCAGCAGCTCCGGGGCCCTCCGGGGATCGAACTATGGCTACACCTTC. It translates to CASSSGALRGSNYGYTF.

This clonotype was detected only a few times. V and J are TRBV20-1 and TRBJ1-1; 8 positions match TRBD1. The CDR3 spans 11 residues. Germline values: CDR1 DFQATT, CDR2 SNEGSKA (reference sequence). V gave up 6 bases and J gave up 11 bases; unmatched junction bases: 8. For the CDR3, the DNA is TGCAGTGCCGCCGACAGGGGAGGTGCTTTCTTT. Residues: CSAADRGGAFF.

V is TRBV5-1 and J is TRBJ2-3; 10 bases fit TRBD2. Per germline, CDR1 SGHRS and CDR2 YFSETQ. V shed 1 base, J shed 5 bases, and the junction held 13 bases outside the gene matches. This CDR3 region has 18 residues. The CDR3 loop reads CASSLSPSGGPSGDTQYF. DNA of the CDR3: TGCGCCAGCAGCTTGAGTCCTAGCGGGGGCCCCTCGGGAGATACGCAGTATTTT.

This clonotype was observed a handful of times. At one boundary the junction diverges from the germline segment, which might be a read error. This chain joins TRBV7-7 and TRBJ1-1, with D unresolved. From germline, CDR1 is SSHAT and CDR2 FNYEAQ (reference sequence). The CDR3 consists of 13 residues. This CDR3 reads CASSLEKDTEAFF. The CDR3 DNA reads TGTGCTAGCAGCTTAGAAAAGGACACTGAAGCTTTCTTT.

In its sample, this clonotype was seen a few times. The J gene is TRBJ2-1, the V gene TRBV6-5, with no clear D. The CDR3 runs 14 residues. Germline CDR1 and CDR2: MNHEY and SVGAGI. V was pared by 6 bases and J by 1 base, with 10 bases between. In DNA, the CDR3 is TGTGCCAGCAGGCCGGGTCTTTCCTACAATGAGCAGTTCTTC. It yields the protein CASRPGLSYNEQFF.

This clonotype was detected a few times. DNA of the CDR3: TGTGCCAGCAGAGGGACACCCACCGGGGAGCTGTTTTTT. The encoded protein is CASRGTPTGELFF. The J gene is TRBJ2-2, the V gene TRBV7-2, with TRBD1 as a possible D gene (6 bases). Per germline, CDR1 SGHTA and CDR2 FQGNSA. The germline V and J ends were trimmed by 6 bases and 4 bases, with 9 bases remaining between them. The CDR3 is 13 residues long.

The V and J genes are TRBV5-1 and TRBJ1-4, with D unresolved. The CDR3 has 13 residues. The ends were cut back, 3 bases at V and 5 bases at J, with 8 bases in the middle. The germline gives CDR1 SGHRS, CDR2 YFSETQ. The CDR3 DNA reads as TGCGCCAGCAGCTCGGACGGGAATGAAAAACTGTTTTTT. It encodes CASSSDGNEKLFF.

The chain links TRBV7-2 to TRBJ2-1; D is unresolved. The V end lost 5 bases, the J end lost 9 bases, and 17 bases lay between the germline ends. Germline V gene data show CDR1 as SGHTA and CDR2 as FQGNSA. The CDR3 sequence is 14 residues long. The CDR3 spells CASSPNADFSEQFF. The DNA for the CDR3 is TGTGCCAGCAGCCCGAACGCAGACTTCAGTGAGCAGTTCTTC. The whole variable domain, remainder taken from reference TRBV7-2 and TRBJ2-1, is GAGVSQSPSNKVTEKGKDVELRCDPISGHTALYWYRQSLGQGLEFLIYFQGNSAPDKSGLPSDRFSAERTGGSVSTLTIQRTQQEDSAVYLCASSPNADFSEQFFGPGTRLTVL.

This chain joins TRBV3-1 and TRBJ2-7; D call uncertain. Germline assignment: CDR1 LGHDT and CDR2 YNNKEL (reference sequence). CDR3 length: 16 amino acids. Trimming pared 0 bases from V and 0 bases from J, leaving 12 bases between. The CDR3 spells CASSQEGRYDSYEQYF. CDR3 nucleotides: TGTGCCAGCAGCCAAGAAGGCAGGTACGACTCCTACGAGCAGTACTTC.

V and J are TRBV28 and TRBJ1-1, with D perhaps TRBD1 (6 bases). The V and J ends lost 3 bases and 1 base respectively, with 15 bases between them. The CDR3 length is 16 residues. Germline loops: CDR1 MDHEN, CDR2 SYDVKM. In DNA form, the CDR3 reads TGTGCCAGCAGTTTGGGAGCGGGCAGGGGGAACACTGAAGCTTTCTTT. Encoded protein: CASSLGAGRGNTEAFF.

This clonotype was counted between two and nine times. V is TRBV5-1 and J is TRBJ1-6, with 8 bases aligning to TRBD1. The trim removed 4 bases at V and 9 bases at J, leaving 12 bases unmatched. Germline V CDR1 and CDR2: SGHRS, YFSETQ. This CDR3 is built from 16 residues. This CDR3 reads CASSPRGPPGVSPLHF. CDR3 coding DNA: TGCGCCAGCAGCCCCAGGGGGCCTCCTGGAGTTTCACCCCTCCACTTT. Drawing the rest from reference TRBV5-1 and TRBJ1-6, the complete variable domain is KAGVTQTPRYLIKTRGQQVTLSCSPISGHRSVSWYQQTPGQGLQFLFEYFSETQRNKGNFPGRFSGRQFSNSRSEMNVSTLELGDSALYLCASSPRGPPGVSPLHFGNGTRLTVT.

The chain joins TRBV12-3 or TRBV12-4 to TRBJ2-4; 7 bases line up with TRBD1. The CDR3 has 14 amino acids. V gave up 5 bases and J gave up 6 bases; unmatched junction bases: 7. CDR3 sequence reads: CASSASTGRNIQYF. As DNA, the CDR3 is TGTGCCAGCAGTGCCTCGACAGGGAGAAACATTCAGTACTTC.